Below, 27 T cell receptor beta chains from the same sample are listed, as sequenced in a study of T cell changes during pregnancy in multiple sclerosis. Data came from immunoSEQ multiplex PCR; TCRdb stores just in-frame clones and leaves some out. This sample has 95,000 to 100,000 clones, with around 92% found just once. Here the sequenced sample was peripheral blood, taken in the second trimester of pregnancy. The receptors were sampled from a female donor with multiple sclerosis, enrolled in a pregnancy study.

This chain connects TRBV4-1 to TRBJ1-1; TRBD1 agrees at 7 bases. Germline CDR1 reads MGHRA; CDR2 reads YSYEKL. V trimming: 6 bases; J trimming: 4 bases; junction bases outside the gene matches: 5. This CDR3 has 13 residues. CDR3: CASSTQGSTEAFF. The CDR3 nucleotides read TGCGCCAGCAGTACACAGGGGAGCACTGAAGCTTTCTTT.

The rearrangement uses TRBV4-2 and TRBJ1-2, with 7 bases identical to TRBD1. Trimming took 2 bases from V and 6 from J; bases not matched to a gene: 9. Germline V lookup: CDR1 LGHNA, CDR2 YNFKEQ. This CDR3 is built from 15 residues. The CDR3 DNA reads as TGTGCCAGCAGCCAACCTACTACAGGGGCCGATGGCTACACCTTC. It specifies CASSQPTTGADGYTF.

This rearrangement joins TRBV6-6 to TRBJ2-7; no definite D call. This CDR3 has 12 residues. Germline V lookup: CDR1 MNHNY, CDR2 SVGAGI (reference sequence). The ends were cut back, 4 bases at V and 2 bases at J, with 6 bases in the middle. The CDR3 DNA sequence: TGTGCCAGCAGTTCACTGGCCTACGAGCAGTACTTC. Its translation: CASSSLAYEQYF.

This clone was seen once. Here the CDR3 reads CASSLIAGGLNGELFF. Here the CDR3 DNA reads TGTGCCAGCAGCCTTATAGCGGGAGGGTTGAACGGGGAGCTGTTTTTT. The rearrangement links TRBV7-6 to TRBJ2-2; TRBD2 matches 11 bases. CDR3 length: 16 residues. Germline lookup yields CDR1 SGHVS and CDR2 FNYEAQ. With 5 bases clipped from V and 7 bases from J, the junction kept 9 bases outside the gene matches.

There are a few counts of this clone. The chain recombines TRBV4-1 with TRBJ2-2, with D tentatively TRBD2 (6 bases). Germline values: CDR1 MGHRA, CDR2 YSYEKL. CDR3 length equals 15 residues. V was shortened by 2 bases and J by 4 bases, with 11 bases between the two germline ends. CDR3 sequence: CASSQNSGGTGELFF. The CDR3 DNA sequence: TGCGCCAGCAGCCAAAACTCCGGGGGCACCGGGGAGCTGTTTTTT.

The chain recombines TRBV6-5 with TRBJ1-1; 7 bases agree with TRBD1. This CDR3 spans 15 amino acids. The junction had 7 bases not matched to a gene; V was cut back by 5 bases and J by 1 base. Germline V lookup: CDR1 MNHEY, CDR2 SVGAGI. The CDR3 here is CASSVQGPKNTEAFF. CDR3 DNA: TGTGCCAGCAGTGTACAGGGGCCTAAGAACACTGAAGCTTTCTTT.

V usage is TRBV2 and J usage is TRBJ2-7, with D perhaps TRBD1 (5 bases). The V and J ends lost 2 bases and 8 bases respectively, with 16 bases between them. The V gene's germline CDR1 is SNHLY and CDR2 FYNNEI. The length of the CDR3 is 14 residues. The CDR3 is CASSEFSRARQQYF. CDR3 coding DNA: TGTGCCAGCAGTGAATTTAGCAGGGCCAGGCAGCAGTACTTC.

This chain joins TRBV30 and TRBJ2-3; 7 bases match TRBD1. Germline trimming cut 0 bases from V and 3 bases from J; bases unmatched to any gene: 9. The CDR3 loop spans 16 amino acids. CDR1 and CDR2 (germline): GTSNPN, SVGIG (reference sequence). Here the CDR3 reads CAWSVGTAIVTDTQYF. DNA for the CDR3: TGTGCCTGGAGTGTTGGGACAGCCATCGTAACAGATACGCAGTATTTT. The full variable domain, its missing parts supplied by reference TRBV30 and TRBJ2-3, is SQTIHQWPATLVQPVGSPLSLECTVEGTSNPNLYWYRQAAGRGLQLLFYSVGIGQISSEVPQNLSASRPQDRQFILSSKKLLLSDSGFYLCAWSVGTAIVTDTQYFGPGTRLTVL.

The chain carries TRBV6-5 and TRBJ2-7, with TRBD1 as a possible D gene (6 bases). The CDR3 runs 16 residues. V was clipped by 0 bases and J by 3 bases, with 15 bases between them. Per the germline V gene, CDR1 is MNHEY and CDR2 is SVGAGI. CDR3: CASSYSIEGQIYEQYF. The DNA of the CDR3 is TGTGCCAGCAGTTACTCGATCGAAGGACAGATCTACGAGCAGTACTTC.

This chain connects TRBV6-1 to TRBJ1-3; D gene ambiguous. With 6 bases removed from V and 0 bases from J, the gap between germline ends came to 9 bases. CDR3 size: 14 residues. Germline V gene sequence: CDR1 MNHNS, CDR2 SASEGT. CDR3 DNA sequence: TGTGCCAGCAGGGCGGGCATCTCTGGAAACACCATATATTTT. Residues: CASRAGISGNTIYF.

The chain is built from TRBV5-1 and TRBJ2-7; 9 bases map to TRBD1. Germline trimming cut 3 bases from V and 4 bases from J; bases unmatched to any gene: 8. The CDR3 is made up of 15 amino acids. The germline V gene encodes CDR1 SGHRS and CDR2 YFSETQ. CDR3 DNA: TGCGCCAGCAGCTGGGGTGGGACAGGGAGTTACGAGCAGTACTTC. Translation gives CASSWGGTGSYEQYF.

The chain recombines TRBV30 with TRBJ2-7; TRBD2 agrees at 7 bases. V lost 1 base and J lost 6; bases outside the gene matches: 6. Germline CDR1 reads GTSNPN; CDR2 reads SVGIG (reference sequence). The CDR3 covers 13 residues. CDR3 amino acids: CAWSAGTNGEQYF. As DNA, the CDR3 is TGTGCCTGGAGTGCCGGGACTAACGGCGAGCAGTACTTC. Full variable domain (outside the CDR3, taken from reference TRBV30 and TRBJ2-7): SQTIHQWPATLVQPVGSPLSLECTVEGTSNPNLYWYRQAAGRGLQLLFYSVGIGQISSEVPQNLSASRPQDRQFILSSKKLLLSDSGFYLCAWSAGTNGEQYFGPGTRLTVT.

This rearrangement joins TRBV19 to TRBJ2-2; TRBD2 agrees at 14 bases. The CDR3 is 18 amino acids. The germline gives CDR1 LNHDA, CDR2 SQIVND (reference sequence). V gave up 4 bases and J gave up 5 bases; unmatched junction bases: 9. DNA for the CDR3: TGTGCCAGTAGTAAAGCCGGGACTAGCGGGAGTTCAACCGGGGAGCTGTTTTTT. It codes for CASSKAGTSGSSTGELFF. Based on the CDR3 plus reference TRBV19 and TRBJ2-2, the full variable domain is DGGITQSPKYLFRKEGQNVTLSCEQNLNHDAMYWYRQDPGQGLRLIYYSQIVNDFQKGDIAEGYSVSREKKESFPLTVTSAQKNPTAFYLCASSKAGTSGSSTGELFFGEGSRLTVL.

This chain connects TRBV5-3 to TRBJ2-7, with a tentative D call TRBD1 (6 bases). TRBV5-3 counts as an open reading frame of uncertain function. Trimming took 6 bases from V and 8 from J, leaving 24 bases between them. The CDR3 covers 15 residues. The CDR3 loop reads CARTQGYTPTSKQYF. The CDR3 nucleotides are TGTGCCAGAACACAGGGATATACCCCTACGAGCAAGCAGTACTTC.

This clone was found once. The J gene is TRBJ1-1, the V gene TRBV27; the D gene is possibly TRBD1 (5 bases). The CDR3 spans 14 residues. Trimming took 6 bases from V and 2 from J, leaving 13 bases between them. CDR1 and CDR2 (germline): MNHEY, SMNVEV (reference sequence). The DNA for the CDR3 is TGTGCCAGCAGGCCGGGGGGAACTAACACTGAAGCTTTCTTT. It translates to CASRPGGTNTEAFF.

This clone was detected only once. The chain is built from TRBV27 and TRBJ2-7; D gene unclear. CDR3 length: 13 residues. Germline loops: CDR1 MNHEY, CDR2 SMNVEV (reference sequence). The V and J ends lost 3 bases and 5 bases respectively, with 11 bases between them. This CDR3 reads CASSFSQYNEQYF. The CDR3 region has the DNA TGTGCCAGCAGTTTCTCTCAGTATAACGAGCAGTACTTC.

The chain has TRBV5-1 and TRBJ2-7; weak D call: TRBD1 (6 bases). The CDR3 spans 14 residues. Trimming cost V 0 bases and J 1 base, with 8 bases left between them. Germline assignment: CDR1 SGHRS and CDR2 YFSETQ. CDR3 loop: CASSLGRGSYEQYF. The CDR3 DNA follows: TGCGCCAGCAGCTTGGGAAGGGGGTCCTACGAGCAGTACTTC.

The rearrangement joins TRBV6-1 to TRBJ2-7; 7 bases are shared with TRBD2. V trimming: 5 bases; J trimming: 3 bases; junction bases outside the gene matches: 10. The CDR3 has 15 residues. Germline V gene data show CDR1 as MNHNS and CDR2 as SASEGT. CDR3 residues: CASSRRAGLNYEQYF. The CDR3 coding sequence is TGTGCCAGCAGTCGTAGAGCGGGATTAAACTACGAGCAGTACTTC.

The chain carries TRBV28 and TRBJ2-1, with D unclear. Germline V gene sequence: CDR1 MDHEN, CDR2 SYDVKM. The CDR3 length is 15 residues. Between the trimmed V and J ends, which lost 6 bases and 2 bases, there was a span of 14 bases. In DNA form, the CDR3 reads TGTGCCAGCAGCCCACTTTTGGTAACCTACAATGAGCAGTTCTTC. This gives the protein CASSPLLVTYNEQFF.

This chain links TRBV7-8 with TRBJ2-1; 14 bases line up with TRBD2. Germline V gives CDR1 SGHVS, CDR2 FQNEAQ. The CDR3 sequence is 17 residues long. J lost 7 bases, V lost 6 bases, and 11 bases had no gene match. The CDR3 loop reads CASSRGLAGVFDNEQFF. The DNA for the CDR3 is TGTGCCAGCAGTAGGGGACTAGCGGGAGTATTTGATAATGAGCAGTTCTTC. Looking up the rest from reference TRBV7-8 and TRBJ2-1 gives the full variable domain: GAGVSQSPRYKVAKRGQDVALRCDPISGHVSLFWYQQALGQGPEFLTYFQNEAQLDKSGLPSDRFFAERPEGSVSTLKIQRTQQEDSAVYLCASSRGLAGVFDNEQFFGPGTRLTVL.

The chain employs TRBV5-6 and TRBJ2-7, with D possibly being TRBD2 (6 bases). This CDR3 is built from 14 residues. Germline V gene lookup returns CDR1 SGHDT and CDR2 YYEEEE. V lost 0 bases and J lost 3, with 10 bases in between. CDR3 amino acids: CASSLVGTDYEQYF. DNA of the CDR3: TGTGCCAGCAGCTTGGTCGGGACTGACTACGAGCAGTACTTC.

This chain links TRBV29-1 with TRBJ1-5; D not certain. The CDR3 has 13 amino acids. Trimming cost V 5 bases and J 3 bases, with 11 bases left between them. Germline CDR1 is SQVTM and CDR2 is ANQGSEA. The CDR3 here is CSVLWEPNQPQHF. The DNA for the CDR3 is TGCAGCGTTCTGTGGGAGCCCAATCAGCCCCAGCATTTT.

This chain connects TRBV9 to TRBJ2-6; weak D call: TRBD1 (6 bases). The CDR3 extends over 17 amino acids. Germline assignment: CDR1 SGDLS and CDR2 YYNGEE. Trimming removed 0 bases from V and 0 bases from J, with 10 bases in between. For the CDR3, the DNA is TGTGCCAGCAGCGTAGAGGCAGGGGTCTCTGGGGCCAACGTCCTGACTTTC. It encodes CASSVEAGVSGANVLTF.

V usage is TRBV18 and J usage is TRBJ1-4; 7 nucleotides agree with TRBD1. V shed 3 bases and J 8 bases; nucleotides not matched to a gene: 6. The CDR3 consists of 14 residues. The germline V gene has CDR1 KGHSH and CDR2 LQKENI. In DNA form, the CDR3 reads TGTGCCAGCTCACCGGAGACAGGGTCCGAAAAACTGTTTTTT. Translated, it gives CASSPETGSEKLFF.

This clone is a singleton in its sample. This CDR3 is CASSLAGSKGYSTDTQYF. The DNA of the CDR3 is TGCGCCAGCAGCTTGGCCGGGAGTAAGGGTTATAGCACAGATACGCAGTATTTT. The chain couples TRBV5-1 to TRBJ2-3, with D tentatively TRBD2 (6 bases). The CDR3 covers 18 residues. Per germline, CDR1 SGHRS and CDR2 YFSETQ. The V and J ends lost 0 bases and 0 bases respectively, with 17 bases between them.

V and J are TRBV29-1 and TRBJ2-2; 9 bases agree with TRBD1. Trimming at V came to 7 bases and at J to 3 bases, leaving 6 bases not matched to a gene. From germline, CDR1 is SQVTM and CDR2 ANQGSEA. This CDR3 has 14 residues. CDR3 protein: CSGQQGAHTGELFF. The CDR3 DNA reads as TGCAGCGGCCAACAGGGGGCACACACCGGGGAGCTGTTTTTT.

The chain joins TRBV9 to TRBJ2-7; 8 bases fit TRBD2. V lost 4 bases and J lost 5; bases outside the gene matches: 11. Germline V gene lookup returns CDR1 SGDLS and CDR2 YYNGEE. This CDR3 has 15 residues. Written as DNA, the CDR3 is TGTGCCAGCAGCCCGGGAGGGAGGGCCGGGAACGAGCAGTACTTC. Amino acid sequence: CASSPGGRAGNEQYF.